The clone carrying this T cell receptor beta chain occurred a few times. Primers used in a second PCR of about 6 to 11 cycles were a sample-barcoded 5' primer and a J-beta primer mix. Each cDNA was tagged by a template-switch adaptor containing 12 random nucleotides. CDR3-containing paired-end reads numbering at least 2.5 million came from each sample. A single record per CDR3 protein comes from TCRdb applying MiXCR to the 5' RACE reads. In the table there are roughly 1,700,000 distinct CDR3 sequences, roughly 27% of which are singletons. The CDR3 totals 14 residues. Trimming removed 6 bases from V and 2 bases from J; junction bases left unmatched: 5. The data were taken from a study of blood T cells in healthy people across ages.

The sequence came from a woman aged 25 to 39 in good health. The specimen sequenced was blood. The chain employs TRBV12-3 or TRBV12-4 and TRBJ2-7; TRBD2 agrees at 9 bases. The CDR3 sequence is CASSRLAVAYEQYF. The CDR3 DNA sequence: TGTGCCAGCAGCCGACTAGCGGTGGCCTACGAGCAGTACTTC.